A single sample is the source of the 26 T cell receptor beta chains below, sequenced in a study of cytomegalovirus exposure and HLA in healthy donors. Both 60 Vbeta primers and 13 Jbeta primers went into the PCR. The method was immunoSEQ multiplex PCR; TCRdb's version includes in-frame clones alone and lacks a portion of them. This table holds about 300,000 clones, about nine tenths found once. The sample consisted of PBMCs. The receptors stem from a middle-aged man in good health and CMV-seropositive.

This rearrangement joins TRBV7-9 to TRBJ2-5; TRBD1 agrees at 9 bases. CDR3 length: 14 residues. V dropped 4 bases and J dropped 1; count of bases not matched to a gene: 1. Germline V gene lookup returns CDR1 SEHNR and CDR2 FQNEAQ (reference sequence). The CDR3 region has the DNA TGTGCCAGCAGCTCACAGGGGGCCCAAGAGACCCAGTACTTC. Its translation is CASSSQGAQETQYF.

J is TRBJ2-7 and V is TRBV7-9, with a tentative D call TRBD1 (6 bases). Trimming removed 0 bases from V and 2 bases from J, with 17 bases in between. This CDR3 is built from 17 residues. In germline, CDR1 is SEHNR, CDR2 FQNEAQ (reference sequence). CDR3 protein: CASSLAQGGPRPYEQYF. The CDR3 DNA is TGTGCCAGCAGCTTAGCGCAAGGGGGACCCCGACCCTACGAGCAGTACTTC. The variable domain in full, completed from reference TRBV7-9 and TRBJ2-7, reads DTGVSQNPRHKITKRGQNVTFRCDPISEHNRLYWYRQTLGQGPEFLTYFQNEAQLEKSRLLSDRFSAERPKGSFSTLEIQRTEQGDSAMYLCASSLAQGGPRPYEQYFGPGTRLTVT.

This chain joins TRBV27 and TRBJ2-5; maybe TRBD1 (5 bases). This CDR3 region has 16 residues. Germline V gene data show CDR1 as MNHEY and CDR2 as SMNVEV (reference sequence). Trimming took 8 bases from V and 7 from J, leaving 26 bases between them. The DNA for the CDR3 is TGTGCCAGCGGAAGGGTGGGGCAGGGCTTTCTCGGGACCCAGTACTTC. Translated: CASGRVGQGFLGTQYF.

V usage is TRBV18 and J usage is TRBJ2-7, with 10 bases identical to TRBD1. Germline V gene lookup returns CDR1 KGHSH and CDR2 LQKENI. The CDR3 spans 17 residues. Trimming took 3 bases from V and 2 from J; bases not matched to a gene: 10. CDR3 nucleotide sequence: TGTGCCAGCTCACCTCCCGCCGGGACAGGGGTCCCCTACGAGCAGTACTTC. Its translation: CASSPPAGTGVPYEQYF.

DNA for the CDR3: TGTGCCAGCAGCTTAGCGCGCCAGGGACTTTCCAACGAGCAGTACTTC. This sequence encodes CASSLARQGLSNEQYF. V and J are TRBV7-8 and TRBJ2-7; D is perhaps TRBD2 (6 bases). The CDR3 has 16 amino acids. V lost 0 bases and J lost 5, with 17 bases in between. CDR1 is SGHVS and CDR2 is FQNEAQ in the germline V gene.

This clone appeared once. The chain carries TRBV6-4 and TRBJ2-7; 12 bases are a match to TRBD1. CDR1 and CDR2 from the germline V gene are MRHNA and SNTAGT. The trim removed 3 bases at V and 2 bases at J, leaving 2 bases unmatched. The CDR3 is 15 residues long. CDR3 nucleotides: TGTGCCAGCAGTGAGGGACAGGGGGCACCCTACGAGCAGTACTTC. This translates into CASSEGQGAPYEQYF.

This chain links TRBV6-1 with TRBJ2-1; 8 bases map to TRBD1. V shed 1 base, J shed 4 bases, and the junction held 3 bases outside the gene matches. Germline CDR1 reads MNHNS; CDR2 reads SASEGT. The CDR3 is made up of 15 amino acids. The CDR3 coding sequence is TGTGCCAGCAGTGAAGGCAGGGGGCAGTACAATGAGCAGTTCTTC. Its protein is CASSEGRGQYNEQFF.

The chain combines TRBV4-3 with TRBJ1-1, with no clear D. The CDR3 length is 15 residues. With 1 base removed from V and 1 base from J, the gap between germline ends came to 10 bases. Per the germline V gene, CDR1 is LGHNA and CDR2 is YSLEER. CDR3 protein: CASSQVEHPNTEAFF. The CDR3 DNA sequence: TGCGCCAGCAGCCAAGTTGAACACCCGAACACTGAAGCTTTCTTT.

The J gene is TRBJ2-7, the V gene TRBV5-4; D gene unclear. V shed 0 bases and J shed 5 bases, with 9 bases lying between them. Germline CDR1 and CDR2: SGHNT and YYREEE (reference sequence). The CDR3 runs 13 residues. The CDR3 DNA follows: TGTGCCAGCAGCTTGGCCAGTCCCCACGAGCAGTACTTC. Encoded protein: CASSLASPHEQYF.

The CDR3 DNA follows: TGTGCCAGCAGCTTGGAGGAGGCCGGCTACAATGAGCAGTTCTTC. It is translated as CASSLEEAGYNEQFF. The chain links TRBV5-4 to TRBJ2-1; possible D gene TRBD2, 5 bases. V lost 0 bases and J 3 bases, leaving 10 bases between the germline ends. The germline gives CDR1 SGHNT, CDR2 YYREEE (reference sequence). The CDR3 has 15 residues.

The CDR3 DNA is TGTGCCAGCAGTCCCCCCGGGGAAACCCACGAGCAGTACTTC. It codes for CASSPPGETHEQYF. V gene TRBV28 combines with J gene TRBJ2-7; perhaps TRBD2 as D (5 bases). The germline V gene encodes CDR1 MDHEN and CDR2 SYDVKM. The CDR3 has 14 amino acids. Trimming removed 5 bases from V and 5 bases from J, with 16 bases in between.

The V and J genes are TRBV5-1 and TRBJ1-3; D is undetermined. The CDR3 is made up of 15 amino acids. Germline V gene data show CDR1 as SGHRS and CDR2 as YFSETQ. Trimming left V 0 bases short and J 2 bases short, with 9 bases between. CDR3 loop: CASSLAQAAGNTIYF. CDR3 bases: TGCGCCAGCAGCTTGGCCCAGGCAGCTGGAAACACCATATATTTT. Full variable domain (remainder filled in from reference TRBV5-1 and TRBJ1-3): KAGVTQTPRYLIKTRGQQVTLSCSPISGHRSVSWYQQTPGQGLQFLFEYFSETQRNKGNFPGRFSGRQFSNSRSEMNVSTLELGDSALYLCASSLAQAAGNTIYFGEGSWLTVV.

The rearrangement links TRBV7-9 to TRBJ2-6, with D maybe TRBD1 (6 bases). In germline, CDR1 is SEHNR, CDR2 FQNEAQ (reference sequence). Deletions cut 5 bases from V and 4 bases from J, with 15 bases between. The CDR3 covers 16 residues. CDR3 in DNA: TGTGCCAGCAGCCTAACAACAGGGACCGGGGCCAACGTCCTGACTTTC. Translating gives CASSLTTGTGANVLTF.

This clone has only a few counts. This sequence joins TRBV5-1 and TRBJ2-3; possibly TRBD1 for D (6 bases). V was cut by 5 bases and J by 3 bases, with 10 bases left in between. Germline assignment: CDR1 SGHRS and CDR2 YFSETQ. The CDR3 is 13 amino acids. In DNA, the CDR3 is TGCGCCAGCAGGGACAGAGAAACAGATACGCAGTATTTT. This codes for CASRDRETDTQYF.

This chain joins TRBV2 and TRBJ2-5; 10 bases map to TRBD2. The better agreement between TRBJ2-7 and the DNA end casts doubt on the J call. CDR3 length equals 15 residues. The V gene's germline CDR1 is SNHLY and CDR2 FYNNEI. The CDR3 nucleotides read TGTGCCAGCGTCGAAGGGGCTAGCGGGAGTTACGAGCAGTACTTC. Protein: CASVEGASGSYEQYF.

This clone was observed once. The identical CDR3 is also encoded by other nucleotide sequences in the sample. The CDR3 is CASSRFGRKTEAFF. Written as DNA, the CDR3 is TGTGCCAGCAGCCGCTTTGGCCGAAAAACTGAAGCTTTCTTT. The chain joins TRBV5-6 to TRBJ1-1; no reliable D call. Germline V lookup: CDR1 SGHDT, CDR2 YYEEEE. CDR3 length equals 14 residues. Trimming shortened V by 4 bases and J by 5 bases, and 15 bases separated the two germline ends. Full variable domain (rest looked up from reference TRBV5-6 and TRBJ1-1): DAGVTQSPTHLIKTRGQQVTLRCSPKSGHDTVSWYQQALGQGPQFIFQYYEEEERQRGNFPDRFSGHQFPNYSSELNVNALLLGDSALYLCASSRFGRKTEAFFGQGTRLTVV.

V and J are TRBV27 and TRBJ2-2; 7 nucleotides line up with TRBD1. The trim removed 5 bases at V and 7 bases at J, leaving 13 bases unmatched. The CDR3 consists of 16 residues. Looked up from germline, CDR1 is MNHEY and CDR2 is SMNVEV (reference sequence). CDR3 coding DNA: TGTGCCAGCAGTCACGGAGAGGGGGCGTATAACGGGGAGCTGTTTTTT. Amino acid sequence: CASSHGEGAYNGELFF.

The chain joins TRBV25-1 to TRBJ1-2; 9 nucleotides match TRBD1. Germline V lookup: CDR1 MGHDK, CDR2 SYGVNS. After removal of 11 bases from V and 5 bases from J, the junction contained 6 bases not matched to a gene. CDR3 length equals 12 residues. CDR3 region: CAGRTGEYGYTF. CDR3 nucleotide sequence: TGTGCCGGTCGGACAGGGGAATATGGCTACACCTTC.

In nucleotides, the CDR3 is TGTGCCAGCAGTTTTCGGTCTAGCGGGATCCATGAGCAGTTCTTC. The encoded protein is CASSFRSSGIHEQFF. The chain joins TRBV27 to TRBJ2-1; 9 bases match TRBD2. This CDR3 is 15 amino acids long. Germline V CDR1 and CDR2: MNHEY, SMNVEV (reference sequence). J was trimmed by 8 bases and V by 3 bases; bases with no gene match: 8.

This chain joins TRBV7-8 and TRBJ1-5; 8 nucleotides agree with TRBD1. Per the germline V gene, CDR1 is SGHVS and CDR2 is FQNEAQ. The CDR3 spans 14 residues. The V segment lost 5 bases and the J segment 7 bases; nucleotides outside the gene matches: 7. The CDR3 here is CASSKDRVSQPQHF. The CDR3, as DNA: TGTGCCAGCAGCAAGGACAGGGTATCCCAGCCCCAGCATTTT. Full variable domain (outside the CDR3, taken from reference TRBV7-8 and TRBJ1-5): GAGVSQSPRYKVAKRGQDVALRCDPISGHVSLFWYQQALGQGPEFLTYFQNEAQLDKSGLPSDRFFAERPEGSVSTLKIQRTQQEDSAVYLCASSKDRVSQPQHFGDGTRLSIL.

The sample holds a few counts of this clone. Written as DNA, the CDR3 is TGCAGCCCGGACAGCAACACTGAAGCTTTCTTT. Its protein is CSPDSNTEAFF. The chain couples TRBV29-1 to TRBJ1-1; D possibly corresponds to TRBD1 (6 bases). In germline, CDR1 is SQVTM, CDR2 ANQGSEA. The CDR3 totals 11 residues. V lost 8 bases and J lost 2, with 9 bases in between.

This rearrangement joins TRBV7-9 to TRBJ1-2; no definite D call. The CDR3 extends over 15 amino acids. Deletions cut 1 base from V and 2 bases from J, with 11 bases between. The germline CDR1 and CDR2 sequences are SEHNR and FQNEAQ (reference sequence). The chain's CDR3 is CASSLDPAANYGYTF. The CDR3 DNA sequence: TGTGCCAGCAGCTTAGACCCGGCGGCGAACTATGGCTACACCTTC.

The gene calls are TRBV5-1 and TRBJ2-5; the D gene is possibly TRBD2 (5 bases). The CDR3 is 13 residues long. The germline CDR1 and CDR2 sequences are SGHRS and YFSETQ. The V and J ends lost 4 bases and 5 bases respectively, with 12 bases between them. The CDR3 DNA sequence: TGCGCCAGCAGCACCAGCGGCCGGGAGACCCAGTACTTC. This encodes CASSTSGRETQYF.

As regards this clone: This same CDR3 is encoded by further DNA sequences in the sample. J is TRBJ2-3 and V is TRBV7-3; D remains unclear. CDR1 SGHTA and CDR2 FQGTGA come from the germline V gene. V was shortened by 5 bases and J by 2 bases, with 8 bases between the two germline ends. The length of the CDR3 is 13 residues. The CDR3 nucleotides are TGTGCCAGCAGCCCCAGTACCACAGATACGCAGTATTTT. This sequence encodes CASSPSTTDTQYF.

The chain couples TRBV7-9 to TRBJ2-7; TRBD1 might be the D (5 bases). Trimming took off 5 bases at V and 6 bases at J, with 17 bases between the two ends. Looked up from germline, CDR1 is SEHNR and CDR2 is FQNEAQ (reference sequence). The CDR3 spans 14 residues. The CDR3 loop is CASSRITGWGEQYF. In nucleotides, the CDR3 is TGTGCCAGCAGCCGTATAACAGGTTGGGGCGAGCAGTACTTC.

Points on this clone: The sample contains more than one DNA sequence encoding this CDR3. The gene calls are TRBV7-3 and TRBJ1-1; TRBD1 agrees at 9 bases. The CDR3 is made up of 15 amino acids. The junction had 4 bases not matched to a gene; V was cut back by 5 bases and J by 0 bases. CDR1 and CDR2 from the germline V gene are SGHTA and FQGTGA. CDR3 loop: CASSLTGGMNTEAFF. The CDR3 DNA follows: TGTGCCAGCAGCCTGACAGGGGGGATGAACACTGAAGCTTTCTTT.